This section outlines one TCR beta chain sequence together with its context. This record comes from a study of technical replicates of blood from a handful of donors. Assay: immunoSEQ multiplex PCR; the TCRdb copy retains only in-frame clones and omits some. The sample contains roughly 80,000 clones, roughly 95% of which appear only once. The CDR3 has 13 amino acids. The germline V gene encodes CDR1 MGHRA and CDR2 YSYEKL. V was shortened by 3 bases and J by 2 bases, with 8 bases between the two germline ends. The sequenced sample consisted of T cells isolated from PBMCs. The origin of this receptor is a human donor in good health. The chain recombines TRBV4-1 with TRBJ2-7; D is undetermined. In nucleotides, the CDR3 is TGCGCCAGCAGCCAGGTGCTAGCCTACGAGCAGTACTTC. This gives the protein CASSQVLAYEQYF.